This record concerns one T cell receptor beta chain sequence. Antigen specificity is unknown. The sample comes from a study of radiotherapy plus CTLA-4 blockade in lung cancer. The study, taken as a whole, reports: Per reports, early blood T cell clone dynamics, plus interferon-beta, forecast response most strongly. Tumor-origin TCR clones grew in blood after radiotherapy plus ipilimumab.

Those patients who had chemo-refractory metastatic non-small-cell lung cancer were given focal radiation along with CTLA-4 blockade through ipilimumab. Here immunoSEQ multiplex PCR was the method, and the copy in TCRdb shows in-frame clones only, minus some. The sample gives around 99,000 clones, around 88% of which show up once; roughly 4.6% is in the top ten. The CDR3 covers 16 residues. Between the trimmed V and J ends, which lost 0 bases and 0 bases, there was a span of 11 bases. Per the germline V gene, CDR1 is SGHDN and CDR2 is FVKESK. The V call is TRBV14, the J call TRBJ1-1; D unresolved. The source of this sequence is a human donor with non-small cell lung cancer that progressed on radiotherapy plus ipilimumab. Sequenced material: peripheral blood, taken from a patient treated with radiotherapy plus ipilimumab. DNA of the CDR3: TGTGCCAGCAGCCAAGATTTAGGGCAGCTGAACACTGAAGCTTTCTTT. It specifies CASSQDLGQLNTEAFF.